A selection of T cell receptor beta chains follows, all from one sample in a study of CD8+CD57+ T cells in acquired aplastic anemia. MiXCR, applied by TCRdb to the reads, yields one record per CDR3 protein. The data contain about 20,000 distinct CDR3 sequences, roughly 43% of them singletons. The sample comprised CD8+CD57+ T cells sorted from PBMCs. The receptors stem from a human donor with aplastic anemia. Both conserved end residues are part of each CDR3. Each record gives: V gene, D gene, J gene, clone size, CDR3 protein, CDR3 DNA. A D gene is named only where the DNA matches it firmly. For some rows the clone size is stated as once, few or many, or as a class when expanded; others skip it.

V gene: TRBV5-8; D gene: -; J gene: TRBJ2-1; clone size: -; CDR3 protein: CARSLEPFQEQFF; CDR3 DNA: TGTGCCAGAAGCTTGGAACCCTTCCAAGAGCAGTTCTTC
V gene: TRBV29-1; D gene: TRBD1; J gene: TRBJ1-1; clone size: -; CDR3 protein: CSAHRGLLTEAFF; CDR3 DNA: TGCAGCGCCCACAGGGGGCTCTTAACTGAAGCTTTCTTT
V gene: TRBV6-1; D gene: -; J gene: TRBJ1-1; clone size: -; CDR3 protein: CASSETVWPEAFF; CDR3 DNA: TGTGCCAGCAGTGAAACGGTGTGGCCTGAAGCTTTCTTT
V gene: TRBV20-1; D gene: TRBD2; J gene: TRBJ2-5; clone size: -; CDR3 protein: CSATSGTQETQYF; CDR3 DNA: TGCAGTGCTACTAGCGGGACCCAAGAGACCCAGTACTTC
V gene: TRBV15; D gene: TRBD2; J gene: TRBJ2-1; clone size: once; CDR3 protein: CATSRDSFGLAVLGGYNEQFF; CDR3 DNA: TGTGCCACCAGCAGAGATTCCTTCGGACTAGCGGTGTTGGGGGGATACAATGAGCAGTTCTTC
V gene: TRBV12-3/TRBV12-4; D gene: TRBD2; J gene: TRBJ2-1; clone size: -; CDR3 protein: CASTRLAVNEQFF; CDR3 DNA: TGTGCCAGCACCCGACTAGCGGTTAATGAGCAGTTCTTC
V gene: TRBV7-3; D gene: TRBD2; J gene: TRBJ2-1; clone size: few; CDR3 protein: CASSLPAGLGVDEQFF; CDR3 DNA: TGTGCCAGCAGCTTACCAGCGGGGTTGGGTGTCGATGAGCAGTTCTTC
V gene: TRBV9; D gene: TRBD1; J gene: TRBJ1-6; clone size: -; CDR3 protein: CASSVDRGPNSPLHF; CDR3 DNA: TGTGCCAGCAGCGTGGACAGGGGACCTAATTCACCCCTCCACTTT
V gene: TRBV15; D gene: TRBD1; J gene: TRBJ1-1; clone size: few; CDR3 protein: CATSSSRSGQGLNEAEAFF; CDR3 DNA: TGTGCCACCAGCAGCTCCAGGTCGGGACAGGGGTTGAATGAGGCTGAAGCTTTCTTT
V gene: TRBV24-1; D gene: TRBD2; J gene: TRBJ2-1; clone size: -; CDR3 protein: CATSDYPAGGSYNEQFF; CDR3 DNA: TGTGCCACCAGTGACTACCCAGCGGGAGGATCCTACAATGAACAGTTCTTC
V gene: TRBV20-1; D gene: TRBD2; J gene: TRBJ2-1; clone size: once; CDR3 protein: CSARDPPVSGTRGTDNEQFF; CDR3 DNA: TGCAGTGCTAGAGATCCCCCCGTTAGCGGGACGCGGGGCACAGATAATGAGCAGTTCTTC
V gene: TRBV20-1; D gene: -; J gene: TRBJ2-3; clone size: -; CDR3 protein: CSAFDPRSTDTRYF; CDR3 DNA: TGCAGTGCTTTCGACCCCCGCAGCACAGATACGCGGTATTTT
V gene: TRBV7-2; D gene: TRBD1; J gene: TRBJ2-7; clone size: few; CDR3 protein: CASSLTRQGMYEQYF; CDR3 DNA: TGTGCCAGCAGCTTAACGAGACAGGGGATGTACGAGCAGTACTTC
V gene: TRBV29-1; D gene: TRBD2; J gene: TRBJ2-3; clone size: few; CDR3 protein: CSVAPFPRGGADTQYF; CDR3 DNA: TGCAGCGTTGCTCCCTTTCCGCGGGGGGGGGCAGATACGCAGTATTTT
V gene: TRBV29-1; D gene: -; J gene: TRBJ2-7; clone size: -; CDR3 protein: CSVGRAYEQYF; CDR3 DNA: TGCAGCGTTGGCAGGGCCTACGAGCAGTACTTC
V gene: TRBV9; D gene: TRBD1; J gene: TRBJ2-1; clone size: few; CDR3 protein: CASSEYFGTDNEQFF; CDR3 DNA: TGTGCCAGCAGCGAGTACTTCGGGACAGACAATGAGCAGTTCTTC
V gene: TRBV11-2; D gene: -; J gene: TRBJ1-4; clone size: -; CDR3 protein: CASSRAGQTSNEKLFF; CDR3 DNA: TGTGCCAGCAGCCGAGCAGGACAGACTTCTAATGAAAAACTGTTTTTT
V gene: TRBV19; D gene: TRBD1; J gene: TRBJ1-2; clone size: -; CDR3 protein: CASSLPGQKYGYTF; CDR3 DNA: TGTGCCAGTAGCCTACCGGGACAGAAATATGGCTACACCTTC
V gene: TRBV5-4; D gene: -; J gene: TRBJ2-7; clone size: -; CDR3 protein: CASSLDRGYSYEQYF; CDR3 DNA: TGTGCCAGCAGCTTGGATAGAGGGTATTCCTACGAGCAGTACTTC
V gene: TRBV7-8; D gene: TRBD2; J gene: TRBJ2-7; clone size: once; CDR3 protein: CASSLGREGAYEQYF; CDR3 DNA: TGTGCCAGCAGCTTAGGTCGGGAGGGGGCCTACGAGCAGTACTTC
V gene: TRBV19; D gene: TRBD1; J gene: TRBJ2-1; clone size: -; CDR3 protein: CASSTDRAGDEQFF; CDR3 DNA: TGTGCCAGTAGTACTGACAGGGCTGGCGATGAGCAGTTCTTC
V gene: TRBV20-1; D gene: -; J gene: TRBJ2-5; clone size: few; CDR3 protein: CSASDGGPSETQYF; CDR3 DNA: TGCAGTGCTAGTGACGGGGGGCCCTCAGAGACCCAGTACTTC
V gene: TRBV10-3; D gene: -; J gene: TRBJ1-2; clone size: -; CDR3 protein: CAISEGQLYGYTF; CDR3 DNA: TGTGCCATCAGTGAGGGGCAACTTTATGGCTACACCTTC
V gene: TRBV20-1; D gene: -; J gene: TRBJ2-5; clone size: -; CDR3 protein: CSARDTPRTSQETQYF; CDR3 DNA: TGCAGTGCTAGAGATACCCCCAGAACATCCCAAGAGACCCAGTACTTC
V gene: TRBV12-3/TRBV12-4; D gene: -; J gene: TRBJ1-5; clone size: -; CDR3 protein: CASSFTQGGNQPQHF; CDR3 DNA: TGTGCCAGCAGTTTTACCCAGGGTGGCAATCAGCCCCAGCATTTT
V gene: TRBV5-4; D gene: -; J gene: TRBJ2-3; clone size: -; CDR3 protein: CASRYSGTRTGVTDTQYF; CDR3 DNA: TGTGCCAGCAGATACTCCGGGACAAGGACCGGGGTCACAGATACGCAGTATTTT
V gene: TRBV7-8; D gene: -; J gene: TRBJ1-6; clone size: many; CDR3 protein: CASSTDRDLSSYNSPLHF; CDR3 DNA: TGTGCCAGCAGCACGGACAGAGACTTAAGCTCCTATAATTCACCCCTCCACTTT
V gene: TRBV20-1; D gene: -; J gene: TRBJ1-3; clone size: -; CDR3 protein: CSARGRSSENTIYF; CDR3 DNA: TGCAGTGCAAGAGGACGGAGCTCTGAAAACACCATATATTTT
V gene: TRBV6-6; D gene: -; J gene: TRBJ2-7; clone size: many; CDR3 protein: CASSPTGTSSYEQYF; CDR3 DNA: TGTGCCAGCAGTCCCACAGGTACTAGCTCCTACGAGCAGTACTTC
V gene: TRBV20-1; D gene: -; J gene: TRBJ1-3; clone size: -; CDR3 protein: CSARDSFGGSGDTIYF; CDR3 DNA: TGCAGTGCTAGAGATTCTTTCGGGGGCTCTGGAGACACCATATATTTT
V gene: TRBV5-6; D gene: -; J gene: TRBJ1-2; clone size: -; CDR3 protein: CASRLGQMNYGYTF; CDR3 DNA: TGTGCCAGCAGGTTAGGACAGATGAACTATGGCTACACCTTC
V gene: TRBV20-1; D gene: TRBD1; J gene: TRBJ2-1; clone size: few; CDR3 protein: CSARGQGDYNEQFF; CDR3 DNA: TGCAGTGCTAGGGGACAGGGTGATTACAATGAGCAGTTCTTC
V gene: TRBV20-1; D gene: -; J gene: TRBJ1-6; clone size: few; CDR3 protein: CSARAREWGSPLHF; CDR3 DNA: TGCAGTGCTAGAGCCCGGGAATGGGGTTCACCCCTCCACTTT